Detailed here is one T cell receptor (beta chain). The antigen is undetermined. At one boundary the junction diverges from the germline segment, which might be a read error. The data originate from a study of Graves' ophthalmopathy and Graves' hyperthyroidism. Findings and limits, study-wide: Thyroid clonotypes that were expanded above 0.001 frequency mostly also appeared in blood. Sensitivity of around 67% and specificity of 72% to 80% were achieved by the model that predicted ophthalmopathy progression.

Orbital computed tomography, together with clinical symptoms, serum thyroxine, TRAb and thyroid ultrasound, was used for diagnosis. PBMCs had their origin in fresh peripheral blood (around 10 ml). CDR1 is DFQATT, CDR2 SNEGSKA, per germline (reference sequence). This CDR3 region has 11 residues. For repertoire sequencing, the TCR beta CDR3 regions were amplified from RNA transcripts. HTBI primers were used in a first-round RT-PCR, which preceded a second-round multiplex PCR. TCRdb fed the multiplex PCR reads into MiXCR, producing one record per CDR3 protein. Of 600,000 to 950,000 distinct CDR3 sequences in the sample, 40% are singletons; the top ten hold about 40%.

This clonotype was sampled from an adult man with Graves' ophthalmopathy. The chain employs TRBV20-1 and TRBJ1-1; D possibly corresponds to TRBD1 (6 bases). Material for sequencing was peripheral blood. The CDR3 coding sequence is TGCAGTGGTAGACAGGACACTGAAGCTTTCTTT. Translating it yields CSGRQDTEAFF.